The rows below give T cell receptor beta chains drawn from one sample of a study of blood T cells in healthy people across ages. TCRdb re-derived calls from the 5' RACE reads in MiXCR, one entry per CDR3 protein. The table includes 980,000 or so distinct CDR3 sequences, 40% to 60% detected once. Sequencing was done on a sample of blood. All receptors derive from a man aged 30 to 39 in good health. CDR3s include the opening cysteine and the closing phenylalanine or tryptophan.

>TRBJ2-3|TRBV5-1
CASSLEVSSTDTQYF
>TRBJ2-7|TRBV6-6
CASTDRDTLYEQYF
>TRBJ2-7|TRBV6-5
CASSYRGSDEQYF
>TRBJ2-1|TRBV4-1
CASSHRRGDTYNEQFF
>TRBJ1-1|TRBV3-1
CASSHGTGNTEAFF
>TRBJ2-1|TRBV6-2/TRBV6-3
CASRSIAGGVFHEQFF
>TRBJ2-3|TRBV4-1
CASSQVAGGGFTDTQYF
>TRBJ1-4|TRBV4-2
CASSQLTGSNEKLFF
>TRBJ1-2|TRBV27
CASSSGQITNYGYTF
>TRBJ2-7|TRBV20-1
CSATTYRGTYEQYF
>TRBJ2-3|TRBV11-2
CASSLYGQGLTDTQYF
>TRBJ1-1|TRBV3-1
CASSRDQGARAFF
>TRBJ2-2|TRBV5-1
CASTYALAGNTGELFF
>TRBJ2-3|TRBV6-2/TRBV6-3
CASSYQGPPSKTQYF
>TRBJ2-1|TRBV12-3/TRBV12-4
CASSRSGTGYNEQFF
>TRBJ2-3|TRBV18
CASSPPAGTSTDTQYF
>TRBJ1-5|TRBV6-2/TRBV6-3
CASSPEKWDRGHQPQHF
>TRBJ1-1|TRBV6-5
CASSYSTLRRNTEAFF
>TRBJ2-5|TRBV7-2
CASSLVGLTLRDERYF
>TRBJ2-7|TRBV29-1
CSVGGVGLQRPYEQYF
>TRBJ2-5|TRBV5-4
CASSSGTGSVETQYF
>TRBJ1-1|TRBV11-1
CASSFQQGGTEAFF
>TRBJ2-7|TRBV6-2/TRBV6-3
CATGGRMSEEQYF
>TRBJ2-5|TRBV20-1
CSLEGGTRREQYF
>TRBJ2-3|TRBV7-2
CASSLGAPRDTQYF
>TRBJ1-2|TRBV7-2
CASSATGQGGRDGYTF
>TRBJ2-3|TRBV6-1
CASSEARSGTDTQYF
>TRBJ2-6|TRBV29-1
CSVEEGWDRDFDSGANVLTF
>TRBJ2-7|TRBV2
CASSERGTGGEEQYF
>TRBJ1-2|TRBV6-6
CASGPDFEGYTF